This T cell receptor beta chain was profiled in a study of identical twins. General study findings and limits: Donors were not followed over many years; analysis was cross-sectional.

This clonotype was seen repeatedly, ten times or more. Its target is unknown. One entry per CDR3 protein, called by TCRdb with MiXCR from the 5' RACE reads. The data show roughly 230,000 distinct CDR3 sequences, about 8.9% seen once. Germline V gene sequence: CDR1 SEHNR, CDR2 FQNEAQ (reference sequence). Trimming took 5 bases from V and 9 from J; bases not matched to a gene: 8. The CDR3 covers 14 residues. Only healthy Caucasians were included as donors. These data were also filed under a second study, of yellow fever vaccine responses in identical twins.

Sequencing was carried out using CD8+ T cells sorted from blood. The chain couples TRBV7-9 to TRBJ2-1; 9 bases line up with TRBD2. This sequence originates from a woman aged 18-29 years in good health. This CDR3 is CASSPLREGLEQFF. DNA for the CDR3: TGTGCCAGCAGCCCCTTGCGGGAGGGCCTTGAGCAGTTCTTC.